This paragraph covers one T cell receptor (beta chain) sequence. This sample was included in a study of control samples from healthy donors and cancer patients. The germline V gene encodes CDR1 ENHRY and CDR2 SYGVKD. Trimming cost V 2 bases and J 4 bases; bases outside gene matches: 3. This CDR3 is built from 15 residues. The method was immunoSEQ multiplex PCR; TCRdb's version includes in-frame clones alone and lacks a portion of them. The sample consists of 150,000 to 200,000 clones, around 89% of them appearing once. Sequenced: blood. The source of this sequence is a woman between 45 and 60 years old in good health. The genes are TRBV10-3 and TRBJ2-1; 9 bases match TRBD2. For the CDR3, the DNA is TGTGCCATCAGTGAGGTAGCGGGGGATTACAATGAGCAGTTCTTC. Protein sequence: CAISEVAGDYNEQFF.